These T cell receptor beta chains were read from a single sample in a study of cytomegalovirus exposure and HLA in healthy donors. Measured with immunoSEQ multiplex PCR; TCRdb has only the in-frame clones, and not every one. The data show some 96,000 clones, 78% seen once. The source material was PBMCs. Every receptor here comes from a woman aged 55 to 70 in good health and CMV-seronegative. Each CDR3 is given with its conserved first and last residue. The order of the fields is clone size, D gene, J gene, V gene, CDR3 protein, CDR3 DNA. D genes are given only for firm matches. Only part of the rows carry a size: once, few, many, or a class if the clone is expanded.

NA | NA | TRBJ2-2 | TRBV7-8 | CASSPAGELFF | TGTGCCAGCAGCCCCGCCGGGGAGCTGTTTTTT
NA | TRBD1 | TRBJ1-6 | TRBV27 | CASSPQGAWNSPLHF | TGTGCCAGCAGTCCACAGGGGGCCTGGAATTCACCCCTCCACTTT
NA | TRBD1 | TRBJ1-6 | TRBV6-5 | CASSQGQGTSPLHF | TGTGCCAGCAGCCAGGGACAGGGGACTTCACCCCTCCACTTT
NA | TRBD1 | TRBJ1-2 | TRBV19 | CASSLRDRDYGYTF | TGTGCCAGTAGTCTCAGGGACAGGGACTATGGCTACACCTTC
NA | TRBD2 | TRBJ2-1 | TRBV5-4 | CASNYERGSGEQFF | TGTGCCAGCAACTACGAGCGGGGGTCGGGTGAGCAGTTCTTC
NA | TRBD1 | TRBJ2-1 | TRBV9 | CASSAVGDRGNEQFF | TGTGCCAGCAGCGCTGTGGGGGACAGGGGGAATGAGCAGTTCTTC
NA | TRBD2 | TRBJ2-1 | TRBV7-2 | CASSNGLAEYNEQFF | TGTGCCAGCAGCAATGGACTAGCGGAGTACAATGAGCAGTTCTTC
NA | NA | TRBJ2-5 | TRBV7-8 | CASSLVPSQETQYF | TGTGCCAGCAGCTTAGTTCCCAGCCAAGAGACCCAGTACTTC
NA | TRBD1 | TRBJ1-1 | TRBV14 | CASSQEGQEAFF | TGTGCCAGCAGCCAAGAGGGACAGGAAGCTTTCTTT
NA | NA | TRBJ1-6 | TRBV6-1 | CASSEGKGLGPLHF | TGTGCCAGCAGTGAAGGGAAGGGGCTGGGTCCCCTCCACTTT
few | NA | TRBJ2-3 | TRBV29-1 | CSVDVGAGDTQYF | TGCAGCGTTGATGTAGGGGCCGGAGATACGCAGTATTTT
NA | NA | TRBJ1-2 | TRBV6-5 | CASSYGLSRYGYTF | TGTGCCAGCAGTTACGGGCTTTCCCGGTATGGCTACACCTTC
NA | NA | TRBJ2-1 | TRBV25-1 | CASSEYISYEQFF | TGTGCCAGCAGTGAATATATAAGCTATGAGCAGTTCTTC
NA | TRBD2 | TRBJ2-3 | TRBV7-8 | CASSRGTSGILRTDTQYF | TGTGCCAGCAGCCGCGGGACTAGCGGGATCCTTCGCACAGATACGCAGTATTTT
NA | TRBD2 | TRBJ2-3 | TRBV4-3 | CASSQDPPSTSGTTDTQYF | TGCGCCAGCAGCCAAGATCCCCCCTCGACTAGCGGAACCACAGATACGCAGTATTTT
NA | TRBD1 | TRBJ2-2 | TRBV10-3 | CAISLAGQGWTGELFF | TGTGCCATCAGCCTGGCAGGACAGGGGTGGACCGGGGAGCTGTTTTTT
NA | TRBD2 | TRBJ2-1 | TRBV4-3 | CASSQDVSGRGEQFF | TGCGCCAGCAGCCAAGATGTTAGCGGGAGAGGTGAGCAGTTCTTC
NA | NA | TRBJ1-2 | TRBV28 | CASSLGNYGYTF | TGTGCCAGCAGCCTCGGTAACTATGGCTACACCTTC
NA | TRBD1 | TRBJ1-3 | TRBV5-6 | CASSWTGPGSGNTIYF | TGTGCCAGCAGCTGGACAGGCCCCGGATCTGGAAACACCATATATTTT
NA | TRBD1 | TRBJ2-3 | TRBV4-3 | CASSQDPPTGANTQYF | TGCGCCAGCAGCCAAGATCCGCCGACAGGGGCGAATACGCAGTATTTT
NA | TRBD1 | TRBJ1-2 | TRBV25-1 | CASSLGWDSRGGYTF | TGTGCCAGCAGTTTGGGGTGGGACAGTCGAGGTGGCTACACCTTC
once | TRBD1 | TRBJ2-3 | TRBV11-2 | CASSLDGRGFTDTQYF | TGTGCCAGCAGCTTAGACGGCAGGGGGTTCACAGATACGCAGTATTTT
few | TRBD1 | TRBJ2-1 | TRBV15 | CATSRGTGGNEQFF | TGTGCCACCAGCAGGGGTACAGGGGGCAATGAGCAGTTCTTC
NA | NA | TRBJ1-2 | TRBV7-2 | CASSLGGNDGYTF | TGTGCCAGCAGCTTAGGAGGGAACGATGGCTACACCTTC
NA | TRBD2 | TRBJ2-3 | TRBV28 | CASSPTSGRGRDTQYF | TGTGCCAGCAGCCCGACTAGCGGGAGAGGAAGAGATACGCAGTATTTT
NA | TRBD1 | TRBJ1-2 | TRBV28 | CASSGDSTYGYTF | TGTGCCAGCAGTGGGGACAGCACTTATGGCTACACCTTC
few | TRBD1 | TRBJ1-2 | TRBV7-2 | CASSLPGGRNYGYTF | TGTGCCAGCAGCTTACCAGGGGGCCGGAACTATGGCTACACCTTC
NA | NA | TRBJ2-1 | TRBV30 | CAWSVGAEQFF | TGTGCCTGGAGTGTTGGGGCCGAGCAGTTCTTC
NA | TRBD1 | TRBJ1-5 | TRBV5-1 | CASSMQGDQPQHF | TGCGCCAGCAGCATGCAGGGGGATCAGCCCCAGCATTTT
NA | NA | TRBJ2-7 | TRBV2 | CASSRDIPYEQYF | TGTGCCAGCAGTCGGGACATACCCTACGAGCAGTACTTC